This T cell receptor beta chain was obtained from a study of control samples from healthy donors and cancer patients. Some clones are missing from TCRdb's copy, which holds only in-frame ones; the method was immunoSEQ multiplex PCR. Seen here are approximately 30,000 clones, approximately 94% observed once, and the top ten hold around 6.3%. V dropped 4 bases and J dropped 1 base, with 10 bases sitting between them. Germline CDR1 LGHDT, CDR2 YNNKEL (reference sequence). The CDR3 covers 14 residues. This TCR came from a man aged 60 to 75 in good health. Sequencing was done on a sample of blood. The chain recombines TRBV3-1 (or the pseudogene TRBV3-2) with TRBJ1-1; D is perhaps TRBD1 (6 bases). CDR3: CASSPSTGNTEAFF. Written as DNA, the CDR3 is TGTGCCAGCAGCCCTTCGACAGGGAACACTGAAGCTTTCTTT.